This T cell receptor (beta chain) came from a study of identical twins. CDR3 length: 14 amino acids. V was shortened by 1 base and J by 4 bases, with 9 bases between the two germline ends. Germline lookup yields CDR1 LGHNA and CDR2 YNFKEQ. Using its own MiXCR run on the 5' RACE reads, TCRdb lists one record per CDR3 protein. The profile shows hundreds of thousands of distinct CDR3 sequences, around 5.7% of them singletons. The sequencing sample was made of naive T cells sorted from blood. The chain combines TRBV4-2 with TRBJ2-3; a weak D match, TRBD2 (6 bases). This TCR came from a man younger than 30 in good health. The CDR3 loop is CASSQAGGPDTQYF. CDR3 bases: TGTGCCAGCAGCCAAGCCGGAGGGCCAGATACGCAGTATTTT.